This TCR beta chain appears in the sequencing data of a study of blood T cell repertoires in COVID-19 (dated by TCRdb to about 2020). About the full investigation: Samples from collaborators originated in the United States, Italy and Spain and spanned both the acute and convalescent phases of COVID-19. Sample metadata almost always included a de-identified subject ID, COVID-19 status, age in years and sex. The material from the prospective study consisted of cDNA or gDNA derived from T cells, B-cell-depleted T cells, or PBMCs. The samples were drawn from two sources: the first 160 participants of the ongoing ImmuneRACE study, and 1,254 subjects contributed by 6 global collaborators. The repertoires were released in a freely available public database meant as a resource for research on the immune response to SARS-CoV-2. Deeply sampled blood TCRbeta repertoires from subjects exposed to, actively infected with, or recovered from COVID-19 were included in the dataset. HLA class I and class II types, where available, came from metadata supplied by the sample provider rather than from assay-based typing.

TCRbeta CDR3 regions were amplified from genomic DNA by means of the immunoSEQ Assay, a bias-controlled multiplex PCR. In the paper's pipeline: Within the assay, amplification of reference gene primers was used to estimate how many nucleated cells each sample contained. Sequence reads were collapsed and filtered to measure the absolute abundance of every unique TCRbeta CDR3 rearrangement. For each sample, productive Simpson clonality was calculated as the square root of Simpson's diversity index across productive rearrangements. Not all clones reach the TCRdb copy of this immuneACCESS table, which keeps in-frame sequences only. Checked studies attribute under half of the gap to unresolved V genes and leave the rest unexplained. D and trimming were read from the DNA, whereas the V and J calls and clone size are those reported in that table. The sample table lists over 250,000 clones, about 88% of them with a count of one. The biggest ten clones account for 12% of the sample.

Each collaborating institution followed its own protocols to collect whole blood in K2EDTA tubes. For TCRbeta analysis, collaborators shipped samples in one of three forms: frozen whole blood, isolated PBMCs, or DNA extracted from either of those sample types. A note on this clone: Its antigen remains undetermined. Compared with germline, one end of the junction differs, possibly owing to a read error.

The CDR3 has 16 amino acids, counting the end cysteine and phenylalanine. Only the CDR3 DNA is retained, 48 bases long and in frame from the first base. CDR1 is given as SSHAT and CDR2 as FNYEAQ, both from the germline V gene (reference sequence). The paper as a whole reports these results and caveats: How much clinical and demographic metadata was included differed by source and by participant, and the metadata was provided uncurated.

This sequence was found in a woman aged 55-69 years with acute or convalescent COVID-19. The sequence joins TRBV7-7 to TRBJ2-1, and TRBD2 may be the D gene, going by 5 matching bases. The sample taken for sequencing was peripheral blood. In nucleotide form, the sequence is TGTGCTAGCAGCCCGCCCGGGAAGTCCTCCTACAATGAGCAGTTCTTC. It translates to CASSPPGKSSYNEQFF.